The 3 T cell receptor beta chains in this list originate from one sample, sequenced in a study of cytomegalovirus exposure and HLA in healthy donors. Amplification used 60 Vbeta primers and 13 Jbeta primers. Measured with immunoSEQ multiplex PCR; TCRdb has only the in-frame clones, and not every one. The listing contains 110,000 to 150,000 clones. The material sequenced was PBMCs. All receptors come from a male donor in good health and CMV-seronegative.

The chain is built from TRBV29-1 and TRBJ2-5, with TRBD1 matching over 7 bases. CDR1 and CDR2 (germline): SQVTM, ANQGSEA. The CDR3 consists of 14 residues. The V segment lost 6 bases and the J segment 5 bases; nucleotides outside the gene matches: 12. CDR3 nucleotide sequence: TGCAGCGTCCTCGACAGGGTTGGGTGGGAGACCCAGTACTTC. It translates to CSVLDRVGWETQYF.

The V gene is TRBV11-3, the J gene TRBJ2-1, with D maybe TRBD1 (6 bases). The germline V and J ends were trimmed by 3 bases and 0 bases, with 9 bases remaining between them. The CDR3 sequence is 15 residues long. The germline gives CDR1 SGHNT, CDR2 YENEEA. The CDR3, as DNA: TGTGCCAGCAGCTTCAGGGACACCTCCTACAATGAGCAGTTCTTC. It yields the protein CASSFRDTSYNEQFF.

The J gene is TRBJ2-2, the V gene TRBV7-6, with D hard to call. V dropped 8 bases and J dropped 0 bases, with 7 bases sitting between them. The length of the CDR3 is 13 residues. Germline V gene sequence: CDR1 SGHVS, CDR2 FNYEAQ. The CDR3 nucleotides are TGTGCCAGCCACTCGTCGAACACCGGGGAGCTGTTTTTT. Its translation: CASHSSNTGELFF.